Below are 17 T cell receptor beta chains sequenced from a single sample in a study of blood T cell repertoires in COVID-19. Profiling relied on immunoSEQ multiplex PCR, and the TCRdb table lists in-frame clones only, not all of them. This table holds approximately 390,000 clones, 85% to 90% found once. Sequencing was carried out using PBMCs or T cells enriched from blood (not recorded which). Receptors originate from a woman in her forties or fifties who had recovered from COVID-19.

The chain couples TRBV16 to TRBJ2-3; the D gene is possibly TRBD2 (6 bases). V gave up 3 bases and J gave up 1 base, with 8 bases separating them. CDR1 and CDR2 from the germline V gene are KGHSY and FQNENV. The CDR3 is 14 residues long. CDR3 protein: CASSHLAGTDTQYF. The CDR3, as DNA: TGTGCCAGCAGCCATTTAGCGGGCACAGATACGCAGTATTTT.

This chain links TRBV14 with TRBJ1-1; D is undetermined. CDR3 size: 14 residues. Per the germline V gene, CDR1 is SGHDN and CDR2 is FVKESK. The V gene lost 1 base and the J gene lost 4 bases, with 10 bases spanning the gap. CDR3 residues: CASSQVHRITEAFF. CDR3 DNA: TGTGCCAGCAGCCAAGTTCACAGAATCACTGAAGCTTTCTTT.

This chain links TRBV3-1 (or the pseudogene TRBV3-2) with TRBJ2-5; TRBD2 agrees at 15 bases. The J segment lost 4 bases and the V segment lost 4 bases, leaving 4 bases of the junction unmatched. Germline V lookup: CDR1 LGHDT, CDR2 YNNKEL (reference sequence). This CDR3 spans 16 amino acids. CDR3 sequence (DNA): TGTGCCAGCAGCCTCGGGACTAGCGGGGGGAGAGAGACCCAGTACTTC. As protein: CASSLGTSGGRETQYF.

The chain employs TRBV25-1 and TRBJ2-7, with D unclear. CDR1 and CDR2 (germline): MGHDK, SYGVNS. The CDR3 sequence is 11 residues long. V lost 5 bases, J lost 1 base, and 3 bases lay in between. The CDR3 loop reads CASSQSYEQYF. CDR3 DNA sequence: TGTGCCAGCAGTCAGTCCTACGAGCAGTACTTC.

The V gene is TRBV29-1, the J gene TRBJ2-5, with 8 positions matching TRBD1. The CDR3 contains 12 residues. Trimming removed 7 bases from V and 2 bases from J; junction bases left unmatched: 3. Germline V gene lookup returns CDR1 SQVTM and CDR2 ANQGSEA. The CDR3 DNA reads TGCAGCGGAGGACAGGGACAAGAGACCCAGTACTTC. Residues: CSGGQGQETQYF.

This chain joins TRBV27 and TRBJ2-7; 7 nucleotides line up with TRBD1. After removal of 5 bases from V and 1 base from J, the junction contained 5 bases not matched to a gene. Germline values: CDR1 MNHEY, CDR2 SMNVEV (reference sequence). The CDR3 is made up of 14 amino acids. The CDR3 coding sequence is TGTGCCAGCAGTCGATGGGACAGTTCCTACGAGCAGTACTTC. Its protein product is CASSRWDSSYEQYF.

This chain connects TRBV12-3 or TRBV12-4 to TRBJ1-1; D unresolved. The germline V and J ends were trimmed by 3 bases and 7 bases, with 9 bases remaining between them. The CDR3 contains 12 residues. The DNA for the CDR3 is TGTGCCAGCAGTTTCCCGGGAGTTGAAGCTTTCTTT. Residues: CASSFPGVEAFF.

Concerning this clone itself: Other DNA variants within this sample encode the same CDR3. The chain couples TRBV19 to TRBJ1-1; D possibly corresponds to TRBD1 (5 bases). The CDR3 has 13 amino acids. The germline CDR1 and CDR2 sequences are LNHDA and SQIVND (reference sequence). Trimming stripped 3 bases from V and 1 base from J, with 6 bases between. CDR3 nucleotides: TGTGCCAGTAGTATCGGACAGAACACTGAAGCTTTCTTT. Protein: CASSIGQNTEAFF.

The genes are TRBV29-1 and TRBJ1-5; D ambiguous. This CDR3 spans 13 amino acids. CDR1 and CDR2 from the germline V gene are SQVTM and ANQGSEA. V gave up 4 bases and J gave up 6 bases, with 13 bases separating them. The CDR3 region has the DNA TGCAGCGTTGTCGGAGCGGAGGGTCAGCCCCAGCATTTT. The encoded protein is CSVVGAEGQPQHF.

The chain couples TRBV9 to TRBJ2-3, with 9 bases that match TRBD1. CDR1 and CDR2 (germline): SGDLS, YYNGEE. The CDR3 has 15 amino acids. The junction had 4 bases not matched to a gene; V was cut back by 0 bases and J by 5 bases. The CDR3 region is CASSVVTGGRDTQYF. The CDR3 DNA follows: TGTGCCAGCAGCGTAGTGACAGGGGGTAGAGATACGCAGTATTTT.

This chain connects TRBV27 to TRBJ1-6, with 9 nucleotides matching TRBD1. CDR3 size: 14 residues. V was clipped by 8 bases and J by 6 bases; unmatched bases: 5. The germline V gene has CDR1 MNHEY and CDR2 SMNVEV (reference sequence). The CDR3 nucleotides read TGTGCCAGCCGATGGACAGGGGTTAATTCACCCCTCCACTTT. Translated: CASRWTGVNSPLHF.

The chain employs TRBV7-8 and TRBJ2-7; a possible D gene is TRBD2 (6 bases). The V end lost 6 bases, the J end lost 4 bases, and 13 bases lay between the germline ends. Germline-derived CDR1 and CDR2 are SGHVS and FQNEAQ. The length of the CDR3 is 13 residues. The CDR3 sequence: CASREGWEYEQYF. Here the CDR3 DNA reads TGTGCCAGCAGGGAGGGATGGGAGTACGAGCAGTACTTC.

The chain uses TRBV4-1 and TRBJ2-7, with a possible D match to TRBD2 (6 bases). Germline V CDR1 and CDR2: MGHRA, YSYEKL. V was shortened by 0 bases and J by 11 bases, with 14 bases between the two germline ends. The CDR3 length is 13 residues. The CDR3 is CASSQDSDYPKYF. DNA for the CDR3: TGCGCCAGCAGCCAAGATTCGGACTACCCAAAGTACTTC.

The chain combines TRBV7-9 with TRBJ1-6; D not certain. The V gene's germline CDR1 is SEHNR and CDR2 FQNEAQ (reference sequence). The CDR3 contains 16 residues. V was cut by 1 base and J by 6 bases, with 13 bases left in between. The CDR3: CASSLVSGSGNSPLHF. Here the CDR3 DNA reads TGTGCCAGCAGCTTAGTTTCCGGGAGCGGTAATTCACCCCTCCACTTT.

The V call is TRBV3-1 (or the pseudogene TRBV3-2), the J call TRBJ2-3; tentatively, D is TRBD2 (6 bases). This CDR3 region has 19 residues. Germline values: CDR1 LGHDT, CDR2 YNNKEL (reference sequence). Trimming took off 0 bases at V and 0 bases at J, with 19 bases between the two ends. CDR3 protein: CASSQEGLASFYSTDTQYF. CDR3 coding DNA: TGTGCCAGCAGCCAAGAAGGCCTAGCGAGCTTCTATAGCACAGATACGCAGTATTTT.

The gene calls are TRBV7-9 and TRBJ2-1, with 8 bases lining up with TRBD2. V gave up 11 bases and J gave up 7 bases; unmatched junction bases: 16. The CDR3 sequence is 15 residues long. Germline assignment: CDR1 SEHNR and CDR2 FQNEAQ (reference sequence). CDR3 sequence: CAAQLGVAGWNEQFF. DNA for the CDR3: TGTGCCGCCCAGCTAGGGGTAGCGGGGTGGAATGAGCAGTTCTTC.

The chain employs TRBV7-2 and TRBJ2-2; 12 nucleotides align to TRBD1. With 2 bases clipped from V and 4 bases from J, the junction kept 5 bases outside the gene matches. CDR1 is SGHTA, CDR2 FQGNSA, per germline. This CDR3 spans 17 amino acids. CDR3 sequence reads: CASSLPRDRGPTGELFF. CDR3 coding DNA: TGTGCCAGCAGCTTACCCCGGGACAGGGGGCCCACCGGGGAGCTGTTTTTT. The full variable domain, in which reference TRBV7-2 and TRBJ2-2 provide the parts outside the CDR3, is GAGVSQSPSNKVTEKGKDVELRCDPISGHTALYWYRQSLGQGLEFLIYFQGNSAPDKSGLPSDRFSAERTGGSVSTLTIQRTQQEDSAVYLCASSLPRDRGPTGELFFGEGSRLTVL.